A selection of T cell receptor beta chains follows, all from one sample in a study of shared clonotypes between healthy human individuals. Assay: immunoSEQ multiplex PCR; the TCRdb copy retains only in-frame clones and omits some. The sample shows approximately 1,000,000 clones, around 77% of them seen only once. Specimen: memory CD4+ T cells from PBMCs. The receptors were sampled from a man between 18 and 35 years old in good health. Some clones in this sample may be carry-over from other donors' samples. CDR3s include the opening cysteine and the closing phenylalanine or tryptophan. Fields, in order: V gene, D gene, CDR3 length, clone size, J gene, CDR3 protein, CDR3 DNA. D genes are given only for firm matches. For some rows the clone size is stated as once, few or many, or as a class when expanded; others skip it.

v_call: TRBV14; d_call: -; cdr3_length: 13; clone_size: -; j_call: TRBJ2-2; cdr3_aa: CASSQDRTGELFF; cdr3_nt: TGTGCCAGCAGCCAAGACCGTACCGGGGAGCTGTTTTTT
v_call: TRBV19; d_call: -; cdr3_length: 15; clone_size: -; j_call: TRBJ2-5; cdr3_aa: CASSIARKTQETQYF; cdr3_nt: TGTGCCAGTAGTATCGCGAGGAAAACACAAGAGACCCAGTACTTC
v_call: TRBV28; d_call: -; cdr3_length: 14; clone_size: -; j_call: TRBJ1-2; cdr3_aa: CASSSTRGAGGYTF; cdr3_nt: TGTGCCAGCAGTTCGACACGGGGCGCCGGTGGCTACACCTTC
v_call: TRBV18; d_call: -; cdr3_length: 13; clone_size: -; j_call: TRBJ2-5; cdr3_aa: CASSPRTEETQYF; cdr3_nt: TGTGCCAGCTCACCGAGGACGGAAGAGACCCAGTACTTC
v_call: TRBV28; d_call: -; cdr3_length: 16; clone_size: -; j_call: TRBJ1-1; cdr3_aa: CASSLSFGQGKTEAFF; cdr3_nt: TGTGCCAGCAGTTTATCTTTCGGGCAGGGAAAAACTGAAGCTTTCTTT
v_call: TRBV19; d_call: TRBD1; cdr3_length: 17; clone_size: -; j_call: TRBJ1-5; cdr3_aa: CASSIRGTGEGNQPQHF; cdr3_nt: TGTGCCAGTAGTATAAGGGGGACAGGGGAAGGCAATCAGCCCCAGCATTTT
v_call: TRBV5-1; d_call: -; cdr3_length: 16; clone_size: -; j_call: TRBJ1-3; cdr3_aa: CASSSGDTTSGNTIYF; cdr3_nt: TGCGCCAGCAGCTCCGGGGACACCACCTCTGGAAACACCATATATTTT
v_call: TRBV7-2; d_call: -; cdr3_length: 14; clone_size: -; j_call: TRBJ2-7; cdr3_aa: CASSLDRGEKEQYF; cdr3_nt: TGTGCCAGCAGCCTCGACCGAGGGGAGAAGGAGCAGTACTTC
v_call: TRBV7-9; d_call: -; cdr3_length: 15; clone_size: -; j_call: TRBJ2-5; cdr3_aa: CASSLGRGAQETQYF; cdr3_nt: TGTGCCAGCAGCTTAGGTCGGGGGGCCCAAGAGACCCAGTACTTC
v_call: TRBV29-1; d_call: TRBD2; cdr3_length: 14; clone_size: -; j_call: TRBJ2-7; cdr3_aa: CSVARGTSRWEQYF; cdr3_nt: TGCAGCGTTGCTCGGGGGACTAGCCGGTGGGAGCAGTACTTC
v_call: TRBV7-3; d_call: -; cdr3_length: 13; clone_size: -; j_call: TRBJ1-2; cdr3_aa: CASSLPGLGGYTF; cdr3_nt: TGTGCCAGCAGCCTCCCGGGTCTTGGGGGCTACACCTTC
v_call: TRBV14; d_call: -; cdr3_length: 14; clone_size: many; j_call: TRBJ2-3; cdr3_aa: CASSQALNLDTQYF; cdr3_nt: TGTGCCAGCAGCCAAGCATTGAATCTCGATACGCAGTATTTT
v_call: TRBV4-2; d_call: TRBD2; cdr3_length: 17; clone_size: -; j_call: TRBJ2-7; cdr3_aa: CASSQGFRLAGANEQYF; cdr3_nt: TGTGCCAGCAGCCAAGGGTTCCGACTAGCGGGAGCCAACGAGCAGTACTTC
v_call: TRBV28; d_call: -; cdr3_length: 11; clone_size: -; j_call: TRBJ2-1; cdr3_aa: CASRSYNEQFF; cdr3_nt: TGTGCCAGCAGGTCCTACAATGAGCAGTTCTTC
v_call: TRBV4-3; d_call: TRBD1; cdr3_length: 15; clone_size: few; j_call: TRBJ2-5; cdr3_aa: CASSQEVQGAGTQYF; cdr3_nt: TGCGCCAGCAGCCAAGAGGTACAGGGGGCTGGTACCCAGTACTTC
v_call: TRBV7-9; d_call: TRBD1; cdr3_length: 16; clone_size: -; j_call: TRBJ2-7; cdr3_aa: CASTVRGTGGSYEQYF; cdr3_nt: TGTGCCAGCACCGTAAGGGGGACAGGAGGATCCTACGAGCAGTACTTC
v_call: TRBV14; d_call: -; cdr3_length: 14; clone_size: -; j_call: TRBJ2-2; cdr3_aa: CASSQADSRGELFF; cdr3_nt: TGTGCCAGCAGCCAGGCGGACAGCCGGGGGGAGCTGTTTTTT
v_call: TRBV7-8; d_call: TRBD1; cdr3_length: 16; clone_size: -; j_call: TRBJ2-2; cdr3_aa: CASSLITGVDTGELFF; cdr3_nt: TGTGCCAGCAGCCTGATAACAGGGGTCGACACCGGGGAGCTGTTTTTT
v_call: TRBV11-2; d_call: -; cdr3_length: 15; clone_size: -; j_call: TRBJ2-7; cdr3_aa: CASSLAGTLRFEQYF; cdr3_nt: TGTGCCAGCAGCTTAGCCGGGACACTTCGGTTCGAGCAGTACTTC
v_call: TRBV18; d_call: TRBD1; cdr3_length: 19; clone_size: -; j_call: TRBJ2-5; cdr3_aa: CASSPGLGPGQGAWETQYF; cdr3_nt: TGTGCCAGCTCCCCGGGCCTCGGCCCAGGTCAGGGGGCATGGGAGACCCAGTACTTC
v_call: TRBV19; d_call: -; cdr3_length: 13; clone_size: -; j_call: TRBJ2-1; cdr3_aa: CASRGGKNNEQFF; cdr3_nt: TGTGCCAGTAGAGGCGGGAAAAACAATGAGCAGTTCTTC
v_call: TRBV27; d_call: -; cdr3_length: 13; clone_size: -; j_call: TRBJ2-7; cdr3_aa: CASSLSTGYEQYF; cdr3_nt: TGTGCCAGCAGTTTAAGCACCGGCTACGAGCAGTACTTC
v_call: TRBV19; d_call: -; cdr3_length: 13; clone_size: -; j_call: TRBJ1-1; cdr3_aa: CASSTIRNTEAFF; cdr3_nt: TGTGCCAGTAGTACCATTCGGAACACTGAAGCTTTCTTT
v_call: TRBV19; d_call: -; cdr3_length: 16; clone_size: -; j_call: TRBJ1-5; cdr3_aa: CASSIFGQLGNQPQHF; cdr3_nt: TGTGCCAGTAGTATCTTTGGGCAGTTAGGGAATCAGCCCCAGCATTTT
v_call: TRBV27; d_call: -; cdr3_length: 12; clone_size: -; j_call: TRBJ2-7; cdr3_aa: CASSLPGTLKDF; cdr3_nt: TGTGCCAGCAGTTTACCTGGGACCCTCAAGGACTTC
v_call: TRBV5-4; d_call: TRBD1; cdr3_length: 16; clone_size: -; j_call: TRBJ2-2; cdr3_aa: CASSQTGGANTGELFF; cdr3_nt: TGTGCCAGCAGCCAGACAGGGGGGGCGAACACCGGGGAGCTGTTTTTT
v_call: TRBV5-1; d_call: TRBD2; cdr3_length: 18; clone_size: -; j_call: TRBJ2-1; cdr3_aa: CASSLGRMAGPRGDEQFF; cdr3_nt: TGCGCCAGCAGCTTGGGTCGGATGGCGGGACCCCGGGGGGATGAGCAGTTCTTC